This T cell receptor beta chain was observed in a study of OX40 agonist ivuxolimab in advanced cancers. Background on the study: The mean age was roughly 60 years, ranging from about 23 to 79, with about 87% of participants male.

Libraries were prepared by immunoSEQ multiplex PCR; TCRdb keeps only in-frame clonotypes and omits some of them. This sample has tens of thousands of clones, with roughly 91% found just once. Germline CDR1 and CDR2: MNHEY and SMNVEV (reference sequence). CDR3 length: 19 residues. Between the trimmed V and J ends, which lost 7 bases and 9 bases, there was a span of 34 bases. As to this clone: Its target is unknown.

Regarding the study as a whole: Within 6 weeks, CD4+ and CD8+ blood T cells expanded clonally at 0.1 to 3.0 mg/kg.

This sequence joins TRBV27 and TRBJ2-4; D assignment may be TRBD1 or TRBD2 (5 bases each). Sequencing used CD4+ or CD8+ T cells sorted from blood, obtained in a trial of the OX40 agonist ivuxolimab. The TCR was taken from an adult with an advanced solid tumor such as melanoma, head and neck, liver or kidney cancer. This CDR3 reads CASNLLEHRDPGTVCIQYF. CDR3 nucleotides: TGTGCCAGCAACCTTTTGGAGCACCGGGACCCGGGGACGGTTTGCATTCAGTACTTC.